The clone carrying this TCR beta chain was seen ten or more times. What it binds is not known. Graves' hyperthyroidism showing no ophthalmopathy progression within 18 months was considered stable. Those with hyperthyroidism were 18 to 65 years old, newly diagnosed, and ill for under 2 months. Uncontrolled infection, other autoimmune disease, pregnancy or lactation barred patients from enrollment. The data derive from a study of T cells in Graves' hyperthyroidism and ophthalmopathy. The study, taken as a whole, reports: Blood held most thyroid clonotypes expanded above 0.001 frequency.

It was RNA transcripts that yielded the amplified TCR beta CDR3 regions. RT-PCR in the first round (using the HTBI primer set) targeted the TCR CDR3. TCRdb fed the multiplex PCR reads into MiXCR, producing one record per CDR3 protein. The repertoire holds 300,000 to 450,000 distinct CDR3 sequences, less than 15% seen once, with 9.2% in the top ten. The sequence was obtained from a woman under 30 with Graves' hyperthyroidism. The sequencing input was blood.

CDR3 sequence reads: CASTGGQISGANVLTF. The CDR3 coding sequence is TGTGCCAGCACCGGGGGGCAGATCTCTGGGGCCAACGTCCTGACTTTC. J is TRBJ2-6 and V is TRBV28; TRBD2 is a possible D gene (7 bases). From germline, CDR1 is MDHEN and CDR2 SYDVKM. V shed 7 bases and J shed 0 bases, with 13 bases lying between them. This CDR3 has 16 amino acids.